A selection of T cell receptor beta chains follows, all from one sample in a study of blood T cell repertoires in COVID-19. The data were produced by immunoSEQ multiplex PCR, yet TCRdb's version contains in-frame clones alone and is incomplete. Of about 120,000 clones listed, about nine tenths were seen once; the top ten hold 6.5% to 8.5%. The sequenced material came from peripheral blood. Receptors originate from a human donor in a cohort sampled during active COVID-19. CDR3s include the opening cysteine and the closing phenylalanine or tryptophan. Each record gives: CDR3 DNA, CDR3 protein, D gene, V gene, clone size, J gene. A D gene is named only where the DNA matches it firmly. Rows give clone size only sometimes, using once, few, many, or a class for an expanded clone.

DNA: TGTGCCAGCAAGGTCGCGGGAGGGGGGGAGCAGTACTTC
CDR3: CASKVAGGGEQYF
D: TRBD2
V: TRBV6-6
size: .
J: TRBJ2-7

DNA: TGTGCCAGCAGTGGACAGGTTAACTATGGCTACACCTTC
CDR3: CASSGQVNYGYTF
D: TRBD1
V: TRBV27
size: once
J: TRBJ1-2

DNA: TGTGCCAGCAGTTTACTCGGGACTAGGGAGCAGTACTTC
CDR3: CASSLLGTREQYF
D: TRBD2
V: TRBV27
size: .
J: TRBJ2-7

DNA: TGTGCCAGCAGCCCATTACAGGGGGTAGGGGAAAAACTGTTTTTT
CDR3: CASSPLQGVGEKLFF
D: TRBD1
V: TRBV11-2
size: .
J: TRBJ1-4

DNA: TGTGCCAGCAGCTTAACAGGGTCTAATGAAAAACTGTTTTTT
CDR3: CASSLTGSNEKLFF
D: .
V: TRBV11-3
size: .
J: TRBJ1-4

DNA: TGTGCCAGCAGTGGGGACACTGTAGCCAAAAACATTCAGTACTTC
CDR3: CASSGDTVAKNIQYF
D: .
V: TRBV2
size: .
J: TRBJ2-4

DNA: TGTGCCAGCAGACCTTCAGGGCGGGGGGATGACACTGAAGCTTTCTTT
CDR3: CASRPSGRGDDTEAFF
D: .
V: TRBV6-4
size: .
J: TRBJ1-1

DNA: TGTGCCAGCAGTTTGGCGCCGGGACTGGGTTATGGGCAGCCCCAGCATTTT
CDR3: CASSLAPGLGYGQPQHF
D: .
V: TRBV27
size: .
J: TRBJ1-5

DNA: TGTGCCAGCATCTATGACAGGGGGAACACTGAAGCTTTCTTT
CDR3: CASIYDRGNTEAFF
D: TRBD1
V: TRBV6-5
size: .
J: TRBJ1-1

DNA: TGTGCCAGCACCCGGATGGGGACAGCGAACACTGAAGCTTTCTTT
CDR3: CASTRMGTANTEAFF
D: TRBD1
V: TRBV28
size: once
J: TRBJ1-1

DNA: TGTGCCAGCAGTTACGCGGGGCCCTACGAGCAGTACTTC
CDR3: CASSYAGPYEQYF
D: .
V: TRBV25-1
size: .
J: TRBJ2-7

DNA: TGCAGTGCTAGTATGGGACAGATCTCAAAAGGTCAGCCCCAGCATTTT
CDR3: CSASMGQISKGQPQHF
D: TRBD1
V: TRBV20-1
size: few
J: TRBJ1-5

DNA: TGTGCCAGCAGCGACCTCGGGTCCAGAGGAGGCTACACCTTC
CDR3: CASSDLGSRGGYTF
D: .
V: TRBV6-4
size: .
J: TRBJ1-2

DNA: TGTGCCAGTAGTCTCTCTTGGGACAGGAATGAAAAACTGTTTTTT
CDR3: CASSLSWDRNEKLFF
D: TRBD1
V: TRBV19
size: .
J: TRBJ1-4

DNA: TGTGCTAGTGGTTTGGCGGGACTAGCGGGAGGCTCCATGTGGGAGACCCAGTACTTC
CDR3: CASGLAGLAGGSMWETQYF
D: TRBD2
V: TRBV12-5
size: .
J: TRBJ2-5

DNA: TGTGCCAGCAGTGAAGATGTACCAGGATACTCTGGAAACACCATATATTTT
CDR3: CASSEDVPGYSGNTIYF
D: .
V: TRBV2
size: .
J: TRBJ1-3

DNA: TGTGCCAGCAGTTGGCGGGGAGGAATGGCCGAGCAGTACTTC
CDR3: CASSWRGGMAEQYF
D: .
V: TRBV7-9
size: .
J: TRBJ2-7

DNA: TGTGCCAGCAGTTCACTAGGGGGCAGTGGTTACACCTTC
CDR3: CASSSLGGSGYTF
D: TRBD1
V: TRBV27
size: .
J: TRBJ1-2

DNA: TGTGCCAGCAGCTTAGGTCCGTGGGAGTATGGCTACACCTTC
CDR3: CASSLGPWEYGYTF
D: .
V: TRBV7-3
size: .
J: TRBJ1-2

DNA: TGTGCCTGGACCATCGGGGGGGCGTTGAGCAATCAGCCCCAGCATTTT
CDR3: CAWTIGGALSNQPQHF
D: .
V: TRBV30
size: .
J: TRBJ1-5

DNA: TGTGCCAGCAGTCCCCAGCCCACAGGGTTCCATGGCTACACCTTC
CDR3: CASSPQPTGFHGYTF
D: .
V: TRBV27
size: once
J: TRBJ1-2

DNA: TGTGCCAGCAGCCGGGGGACAGGGGGTTGGGGCAATCAGCCCCAGCATTTT
CDR3: CASSRGTGGWGNQPQHF
D: TRBD1
V: TRBV3-1/TRBV3-2
size: .
J: TRBJ1-5

DNA: TGTGCCAGCAACACCGGGACAGGGACCCACGAGCAGTACTTC
CDR3: CASNTGTGTHEQYF
D: TRBD1
V: TRBV28
size: once
J: TRBJ2-7

DNA: TGTGCCACCAGCACAGAACCGGGACAGACCAACATTCAGTACTTC
CDR3: CATSTEPGQTNIQYF
D: TRBD1
V: TRBV15
size: .
J: TRBJ2-4

DNA: TGTGCCACACGGACAGCCTACGTCTATGGCTACACCTTC
CDR3: CATRTAYVYGYTF
D: .
V: TRBV19
size: .
J: TRBJ1-2

DNA: TGTGCCTGGGAACACGACTTCCCGACAGGAATAACTTCACCCCTCCACTTT
CDR3: CAWEHDFPTGITSPLHF
D: .
V: TRBV30
size: .
J: TRBJ1-6